These T cell receptor beta chains were read from a single sample in a study of T-cell reconstitution after alpha-beta-depleted transplantation in children. MiXCR, applied by TCRdb to the PCR reads, yields one record per CDR3 protein. The sample lists about a million distinct CDR3 sequences, 25% to 35% seen once, with roughly 28% in the top ten. The specimen was PBMCs, mostly from graft donor cells, collected 360 days after TCRalphabeta/CD19-depleted stem cell transplant. Source of these receptors: a boy in the first two years of life who had a stem cell transplant for SCID, so the T cells may come from the graft donor. Both conserved end residues are part of each CDR3. Each record gives: clone size, J gene, D gene, V gene, CDR3 protein. D genes are given only for firm matches. Rows give clone size only sometimes, using once, few, many, or a class for an expanded clone.

>NA|TRBJ2-1|NA|TRBV5-5
CASSSARGEFYNEQFF
>NA|TRBJ1-6|NA|TRBV5-5
CASSQQGFYNSPLHF
>NA|TRBJ2-5|NA|TRBV4-3
CASSQGRGEVETQYF
>few|TRBJ1-1|NA|TRBV29-1
CSVGEDSLNTEAFF
>few|TRBJ2-2|TRBD2|TRBV7-3
CASSTKGLAGATGELFF
>NA|TRBJ2-1|NA|TRBV28
CASAGFPYNEQFF
>NA|TRBJ1-1|NA|TRBV11-2
CASSLDRGRVAFF
>few|TRBJ2-7|NA|TRBV9
CASSGAIPRGPQYF
>NA|TRBJ1-5|NA|TRBV12-3/TRBV12-4
CASSLSLGSNQPQHF
>once|TRBJ2-1|NA|TRBV4-3
CASSPRSTSYNEQFF